The 24 T cell receptor beta chains given below trace back to one sample, sequenced in a study of T cells in Graves' hyperthyroidism and ophthalmopathy. TCR beta CDR3 region amplification was performed from RNA transcripts. RT-PCR in the first round (using the HTBI primer set) targeted the TCR CDR3. TCRdb re-analysed the multiplex PCR reads in MiXCR, keeping a single row per CDR3 protein. The table records about 130,000 distinct CDR3 sequences, roughly a fifth of them present only once. Sequences were obtained from blood. All receptors come from a woman aged 45-60 years with Graves' hyperthyroidism that later progressed to Graves' ophthalmopathy.

This clonotype occurred many times. The V and J genes are TRBV18 and TRBJ2-1, with TRBD2 matching over 10 bases. Germline assignment: CDR1 KGHSH and CDR2 LQKENI. The CDR3 is 15 residues long. J was trimmed by 8 bases and V by 5 bases; bases with no gene match: 9. The CDR3 sequence: CASSFTPSGSYEQFF. In nucleotides, the CDR3 is TGTGCCAGCTCATTCACGCCTAGCGGGAGCTATGAGCAGTTCTTC.

The table lists this clonotype with many counts. The chain joins TRBV20-1 to TRBJ2-7; unclear D gene. CDR1 and CDR2 from the germline V gene are DFQATT and SNEGSKA (reference sequence). CDR3 length: 13 amino acids. The V end was cut by 7 bases, the J end by 5 bases, with 18 bases between. The CDR3 bases are TGCAGTGTCGATGATAAAGGGATCCACGAGCAGTACTTC. Residues: CSVDDKGIHEQYF.

The chain links TRBV20-1 to TRBJ1-2, with D unresolved. Trimming pared 0 bases from V and 4 bases from J, leaving 15 bases between. This CDR3 is 15 amino acids long. The V gene's germline CDR1 is DFQATT and CDR2 SNEGSKA (reference sequence). The CDR3 bases are TGCAGTGCTAGAGACCCTCGAGCACCATCCTATGGCTACACCTTC. It codes for CSARDPRAPSYGYTF.

The table lists this clonotype with many counts. This chain uses TRBV28 with TRBJ1-5; D gene uncertain. The V and J ends lost 3 bases and 4 bases respectively, with 13 bases between them. Germline-derived CDR1 and CDR2 are MDHEN and SYDVKM. The CDR3 sequence is 15 residues long. CDR3 residues: CASSFWQLKNQPQHF. The CDR3 DNA reads TGTGCCAGCAGTTTTTGGCAGCTAAAAAATCAGCCCCAGCATTTT. Looking up the rest from reference TRBV28 and TRBJ1-5 gives the full variable domain: DVKVTQSSRYLVKRTGEKVFLECVQDMDHENMFWYRQDPGLGLRLIYFSYDVKMKEKGDIPEGYSVSREKKERFSLILESASTNQTSMYLCASSFWQLKNQPQHFGDGTRLSIL.

The CDR3 protein is CASSQEVMGEQYF. The CDR3 DNA reads as TGTGCCAGCAGCCAAGAGGTAATGGGCGAGCAGTACTTC. V is TRBV4-2 and J is TRBJ2-7; D gene uncertain. The germline V gene encodes CDR1 LGHNA and CDR2 YNFKEQ. The CDR3 consists of 13 residues. V shed 0 bases and J shed 6 bases, with 9 bases lying between them.

There are a few counts of this clonotype. The V call is TRBV2, the J call TRBJ2-1; 7 bases fit TRBD2. With 2 bases clipped from V and 0 bases from J, the junction kept 4 bases outside the gene matches. The CDR3 runs to 16 residues. Germline CDR1 and CDR2: SNHLY and FYNNEI. For the CDR3, the DNA is TGTGCCAGCAGTGAACTGGGCGGGAGCTCCTACAATGAGCAGTTCTTC. Protein: CASSELGGSSYNEQFF.

This clonotype came up many times. The chain couples TRBV5-5 to TRBJ2-7; 7 nucleotides line up with TRBD2. The CDR3 loop spans 14 amino acids. CDR1 SGHKS and CDR2 YYEKEE come from the germline V gene (reference sequence). The V and J ends lost 0 bases and 2 bases, in that order; junction bases with no gene match: 2. The CDR3 DNA reads TGTGCCAGCAGCTTGGGGGAGGGGACCTACGAGCAGTACTTC. It encodes CASSLGEGTYEQYF.

The V gene is TRBV9, the J gene TRBJ2-3; tentative D call: TRBD2 (6 bases). From germline, CDR1 is SGDLS and CDR2 YYNGEE. Deletions cut 0 bases from V and 4 bases from J, with 12 bases between. The CDR3 length is 15 residues. CDR3 amino acids: CASSVAWGGSDTQYF. The CDR3, as DNA: TGTGCCAGCAGCGTAGCCTGGGGAGGATCAGATACGCAGTATTTT. The full variable domain, with the rest looked up from reference TRBV9 and TRBJ2-3, is DSGVTQTPKHLITATGQRVTLRCSPRSGDLSVYWYQQSLDQGLQFLIQYYNGEERAKGNILERFSAQQFPDLHSELNLSSLELGDSALYFCASSVAWGGSDTQYFGPGTRLTVL.

A remark on this clonotype: With a much larger clone just one base away, this may be a read error. The gene calls are TRBV2 and TRBJ1-2; the D is unclear. The CDR3 totals 15 residues. The V and J ends lost 4 bases and 5 bases respectively, with 17 bases between them. The germline V gene encodes CDR1 SNHLY and CDR2 FYNNEI. The CDR3 DNA reads as TGTGCCAGCAGTGGCAGCAGTGCCGCGAAATATGGCTACACCTTC. This encodes CASSGSSAAKYGYTF.

This clonotype was seen repeatedly, ten times or more. The rearrangement joins TRBV27 to TRBJ1-1, with 7 bases aligning to TRBD1. CDR3 length equals 17 residues. Germline CDR1 MNHEY, CDR2 SMNVEV (reference sequence). Germline trimming cut 5 bases from V and 4 bases from J; bases unmatched to any gene: 16. This chain's CDR3 is CASSKSRPQGRGTEAFF. The CDR3 DNA is TGTGCCAGCAGTAAATCCCGTCCACAGGGGAGGGGCACTGAAGCTTTCTTT.

J is TRBJ2-7 and V is TRBV6-5; 8 bases fit TRBD2. The junction had 5 bases not matched to a gene; V was cut back by 0 bases and J by 4 bases. The CDR3 is 15 residues long. The germline V gene encodes CDR1 MNHEY and CDR2 SVGAGI. The CDR3 protein is CASSYSTLAAYEQYF. CDR3 nucleotide sequence: TGTGCCAGCAGTTACTCGACACTAGCGGCATACGAGCAGTACTTC.

This clonotype was seen many times. The V call is TRBV27, the J call TRBJ2-1; 8 positions agree with TRBD2. The CDR3 contains 14 residues. Germline V gene sequence: CDR1 MNHEY, CDR2 SMNVEV (reference sequence). Trimming at V came to 4 bases and at J to 12 bases, leaving 11 bases not matched to a gene. The CDR3 loop is CASSSGDGRGVQFF. CDR3 nucleotides: TGTGCCAGCAGTTCCGGGGACGGGCGGGGGGTGCAGTTCTTC.

The chain uses TRBV20-1 and TRBJ1-1; D remains unclear. This CDR3 comprises 13 residues. V gave up 6 bases and J gave up 5 bases, with 16 bases separating them. Germline CDR1 and CDR2: DFQATT and SNEGSKA (reference sequence). The CDR3 sequence: CSATEVGRTEAFF. CDR3 sequence (DNA): TGCAGTGCCACTGAGGTTGGGCGGACTGAAGCTTTCTTT.

The chain combines TRBV28 with TRBJ1-1; maybe TRBD1 (6 bases). CDR3 length: 14 amino acids. Germline assignment: CDR1 MDHEN and CDR2 SYDVKM. V was clipped by 5 bases and J by 1 base, with 11 bases between them. CDR3 coding DNA: TGTGCCAGCAGTACAAAGACAGGGAACACTGAAGCTTTCTTT. Amino acids: CASSTKTGNTEAFF.

The table lists this clonotype with many counts. The chain has TRBV6-1 and TRBJ2-1; D is unclear. Trimming removed 1 base at V and 10 bases at J, with 14 bases between. This CDR3 spans 14 amino acids. Germline CDR1 and CDR2: MNHNS and SASEGT. For the CDR3, the DNA is TGTGCCAGCAGTGAAGAGGCTCGGTCTACGGAGCAGTTCTTC. This gives the protein CASSEEARSTEQFF.

This clonotype was seen ten or more times. The rearrangement uses TRBV28 and TRBJ2-7; perhaps TRBD1 as D (6 bases). The CDR3 sequence is 14 residues long. The ends were cut back, 3 bases at V and 2 bases at J, with 11 bases in the middle. Germline-derived CDR1 and CDR2 are MDHEN and SYDVKM. Written as DNA, the CDR3 is TGTGCCAGCAGTTTTGGAGGACAGACCTACGAGCAGTACTTC. It is translated as CASSFGGQTYEQYF.

A single count supports this clonotype. V usage is TRBV4-2 and J usage is TRBJ1-5; D gene unclear. V was cut by 1 base and J by 4 bases, with 8 bases left in between. Germline values: CDR1 LGHNA, CDR2 YNFKEQ. This CDR3 is 14 amino acids long. The chain's CDR3 is CASSQAVTNQPQHF. The CDR3 DNA sequence: TGTGCCAGCAGCCAAGCGGTGACGAATCAGCCCCAGCATTTT.

This clonotype showed up many times. The rearrangement links TRBV12-3 or TRBV12-4 to TRBJ1-1; D is possibly TRBD1 (5 bases). The CDR3 is 12 residues long. The germline V and J ends were trimmed by 5 bases and 6 bases, with 10 bases remaining between them. In DNA form, the CDR3 reads TGTGCCAGCAGTCCCGACAGCCCTGAAGCTTTCTTT. It codes for CASSPDSPEAFF.

The chain has TRBV20-1 and TRBJ2-1, with 14 bases fitting TRBD2. The CDR3 is 18 amino acids. Germline loops: CDR1 DFQATT, CDR2 SNEGSKA (reference sequence). V shed 3 bases and J 0 bases; nucleotides not matched to a gene: 7. The CDR3, as DNA: TGCAGTGCTAGGGTGACTAGCGGGAGGGTTGTCTCCTACAATGAGCAGTTCTTC. Translation gives CSARVTSGRVVSYNEQFF.

The genes are TRBV28 and TRBJ1-1, with 8 nucleotides matching TRBD1. This CDR3 spans 16 amino acids. V lost 6 bases, J lost 5 bases, and 14 bases stayed unmatched. From germline, CDR1 is MDHEN and CDR2 SYDVKM. CDR3 sequence (DNA): TGTGCCAGCAGCCACCTCGGACACAGGGGGACGACTGAAGCTTTCTTT. Its protein product is CASSHLGHRGTTEAFF. Filled out from reference TRBV28 and TRBJ1-1, the complete variable domain reads DVKVTQSSRYLVKRTGEKVFLECVQDMDHENMFWYRQDPGLGLRLIYFSYDVKMKEKGDIPEGYSVSREKKERFSLILESASTNQTSMYLCASSHLGHRGTTEAFFGQGTRLTVV.

The table lists this clonotype with many counts. The chain's CDR3 is CATSDPIPGLSTDTQYF. Here the CDR3 DNA reads TGTGCCACCAGTGATCCGATACCGGGACTAAGCACAGATACGCAGTATTTT. J is TRBJ2-3 and V is TRBV24-1, with TRBD2 matching over 7 bases. CDR3 length: 17 residues. Germline V gene lookup returns CDR1 KGHDR and CDR2 SFDVKD. V shed 3 bases, J shed 0 bases, and the junction held 8 bases outside the gene matches.

This clonotype was picked up a small number of times. V is TRBV5-1 and J is TRBJ2-1, with 7 bases fitting TRBD2. The CDR3 has 14 amino acids. Unmatched junction bases numbered 4, after V lost 5 bases and J lost 2 bases. Germline CDR1 reads SGHRS; CDR2 reads YFSETQ. Here the CDR3 DNA reads TGCGCCAGCAGGGCGGGAGAGACCTACAATGAGCAGTTCTTC. Translated, it gives CASRAGETYNEQFF.

The V gene is TRBV7-3, the J gene TRBJ2-3; 9 nucleotides line up with TRBD2. CDR1 SGHTA and CDR2 FQGTGA come from the germline V gene. The CDR3 spans 14 residues. With V trimmed by 5 bases and J by 4 bases, 4 bases remained unmatched. This CDR3 reads CASSLGLAPDTQYF. CDR3 nucleotides: TGTGCCAGCAGCCTGGGACTAGCACCAGATACGCAGTATTTT.

This clonotype was detected only a few times. This chain links TRBV6-1 with TRBJ2-3; D is perhaps TRBD1 or TRBD2 (5 bases each). The CDR3 is made up of 13 amino acids. In germline, CDR1 is MNHNS, CDR2 SASEGT. Trimming pared 7 bases from V and 3 bases from J, leaving 11 bases between. The CDR3 spells CASTRDGTDTQYF. CDR3 bases: TGTGCCAGCACCCGGGACGGTACAGATACGCAGTATTTT.